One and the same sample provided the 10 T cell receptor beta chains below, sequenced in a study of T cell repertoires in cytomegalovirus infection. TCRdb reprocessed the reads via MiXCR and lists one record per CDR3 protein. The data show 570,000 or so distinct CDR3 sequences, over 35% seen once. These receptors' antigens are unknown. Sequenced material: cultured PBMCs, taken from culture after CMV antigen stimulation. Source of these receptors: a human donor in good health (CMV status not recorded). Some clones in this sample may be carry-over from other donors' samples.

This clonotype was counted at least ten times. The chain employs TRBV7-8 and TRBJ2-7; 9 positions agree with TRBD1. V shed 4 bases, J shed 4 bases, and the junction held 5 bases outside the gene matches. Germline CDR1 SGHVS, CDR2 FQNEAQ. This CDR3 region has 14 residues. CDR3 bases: TGTGCCAGCAGCTCAACAGGGGGCCGGTACGAGCAGTACTTC. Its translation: CASSSTGGRYEQYF.

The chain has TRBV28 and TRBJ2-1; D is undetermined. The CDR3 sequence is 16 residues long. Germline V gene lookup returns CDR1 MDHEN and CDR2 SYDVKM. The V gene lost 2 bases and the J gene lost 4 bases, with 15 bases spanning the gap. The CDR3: CASSLRSGRLYNEQFF. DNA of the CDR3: TGTGCCAGCAGTTTAAGGTCAGGCAGGCTTTACAATGAGCAGTTCTTC.

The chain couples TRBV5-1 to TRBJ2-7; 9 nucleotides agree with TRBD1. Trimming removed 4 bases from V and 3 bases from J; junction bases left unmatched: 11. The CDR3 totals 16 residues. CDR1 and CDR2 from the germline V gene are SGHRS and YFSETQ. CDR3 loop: CASSPGTGTMGYEQYF. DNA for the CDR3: TGCGCCAGCAGCCCGGGGACAGGGACGATGGGCTACGAGCAGTACTTC.

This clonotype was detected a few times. The CDR3 DNA sequence: TGCGCCAGCAGCCGGAACGTCGGACAGGGGATTAATCAGCCCCAGCATTTT. Its protein product is CASSRNVGQGINQPQHF. This sequence joins TRBV4-1 and TRBJ1-5, with 9 nucleotides matching TRBD1. The CDR3 length is 17 residues. Trimming took 4 bases from V and 4 from J; bases not matched to a gene: 11. CDR1 is MGHRA, CDR2 YSYEKL, per germline.

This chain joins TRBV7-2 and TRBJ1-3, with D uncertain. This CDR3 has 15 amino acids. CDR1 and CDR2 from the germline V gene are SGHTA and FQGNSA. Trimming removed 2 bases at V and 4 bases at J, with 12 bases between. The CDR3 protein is CASSLKALGGNTIYF. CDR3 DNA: TGTGCCAGCAGCTTAAAGGCTTTGGGGGGAAACACCATATATTTT.

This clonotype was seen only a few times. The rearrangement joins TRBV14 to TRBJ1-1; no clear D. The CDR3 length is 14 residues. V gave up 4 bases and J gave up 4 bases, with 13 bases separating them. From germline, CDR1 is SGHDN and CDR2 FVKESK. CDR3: CASSPRRTGTEAFF. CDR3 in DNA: TGTGCCAGCAGCCCCCGTCGTACGGGCACTGAAGCTTTCTTT.

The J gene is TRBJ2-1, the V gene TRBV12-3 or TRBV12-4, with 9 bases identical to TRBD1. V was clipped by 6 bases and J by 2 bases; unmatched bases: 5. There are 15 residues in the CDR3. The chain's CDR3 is CASRQGATPYNEQFF. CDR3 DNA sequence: TGTGCCAGCAGACAGGGGGCAACTCCCTACAATGAGCAGTTCTTC.

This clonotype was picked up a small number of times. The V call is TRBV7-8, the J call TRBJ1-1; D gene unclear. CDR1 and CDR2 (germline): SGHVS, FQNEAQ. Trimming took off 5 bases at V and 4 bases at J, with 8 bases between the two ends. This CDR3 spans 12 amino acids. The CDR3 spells CASSPSATEAFF. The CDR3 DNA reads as TGTGCCAGCAGCCCAAGTGCCACTGAAGCTTTCTTT.

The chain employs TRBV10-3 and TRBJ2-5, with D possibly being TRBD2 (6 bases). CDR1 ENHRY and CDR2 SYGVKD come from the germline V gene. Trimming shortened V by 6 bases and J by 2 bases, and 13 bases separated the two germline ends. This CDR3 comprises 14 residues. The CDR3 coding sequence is TGTGCCATCAGCCTGGGACTTGAACAAGAGACCCAGTACTTC. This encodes CAISLGLEQETQYF.

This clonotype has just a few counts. The chain's CDR3 is CASKDSAGDTQYF. The CDR3 DNA reads TGTGCCAGTAAGGATTCTGCTGGAGATACGCAGTATTTT. The chain carries TRBV12-3 or TRBV12-4 and TRBJ2-3; D call uncertain. V was pared by 9 bases and J by 5 bases, with 15 bases between. CDR3 length: 13 amino acids.